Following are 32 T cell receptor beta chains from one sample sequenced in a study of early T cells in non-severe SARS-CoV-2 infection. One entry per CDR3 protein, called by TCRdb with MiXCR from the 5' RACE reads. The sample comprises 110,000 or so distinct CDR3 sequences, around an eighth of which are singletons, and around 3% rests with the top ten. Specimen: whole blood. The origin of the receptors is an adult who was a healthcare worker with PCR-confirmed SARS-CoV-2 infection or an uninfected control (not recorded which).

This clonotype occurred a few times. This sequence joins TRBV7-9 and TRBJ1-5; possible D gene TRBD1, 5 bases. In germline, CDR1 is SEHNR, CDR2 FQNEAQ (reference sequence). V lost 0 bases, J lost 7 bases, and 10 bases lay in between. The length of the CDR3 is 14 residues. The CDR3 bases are TGTGCCAGCAGCTTAGCAGGGGCCGGGCAGCCCCAGCATTTT. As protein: CASSLAGAGQPQHF.

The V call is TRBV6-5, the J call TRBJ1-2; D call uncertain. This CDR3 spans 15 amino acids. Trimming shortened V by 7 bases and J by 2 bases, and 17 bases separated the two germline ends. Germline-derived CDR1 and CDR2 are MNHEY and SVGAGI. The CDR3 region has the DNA TGTGCCAGCATGCGTAGTGGGAACTTGAACTATGGCTACACCTTC. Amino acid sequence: CASMRSGNLNYGYTF.

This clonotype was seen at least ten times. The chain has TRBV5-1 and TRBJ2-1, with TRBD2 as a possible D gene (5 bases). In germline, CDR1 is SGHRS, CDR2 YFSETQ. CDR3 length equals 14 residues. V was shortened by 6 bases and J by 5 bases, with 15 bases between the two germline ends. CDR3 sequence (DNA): TGCGCCAGCATGGGGTCCCCGGGAAACAATGAGCAGTTCTTC. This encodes CASMGSPGNNEQFF.

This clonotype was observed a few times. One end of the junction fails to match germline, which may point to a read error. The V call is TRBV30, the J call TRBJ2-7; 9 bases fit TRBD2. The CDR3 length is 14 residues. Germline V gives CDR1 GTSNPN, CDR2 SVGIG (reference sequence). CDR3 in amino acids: CAWSVGTSSHEQYF. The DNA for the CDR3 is TGTGCCTGGAGTGTCGGGACTAGCTCCCACGAGCAGTACTTC.

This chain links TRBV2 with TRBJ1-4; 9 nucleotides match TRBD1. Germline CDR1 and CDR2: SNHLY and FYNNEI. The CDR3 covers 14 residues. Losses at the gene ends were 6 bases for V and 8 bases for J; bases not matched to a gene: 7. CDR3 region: CASRAYGTGEKLFF. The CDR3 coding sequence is TGTGCCAGCAGAGCCTATGGGACAGGGGAAAAACTGTTTTTT.

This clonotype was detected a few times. The CDR3 spells CASSLMAGAGNEQFF. CDR3 in DNA: TGTGCCAGCAGTTTAATGGCGGGGGCAGGCAATGAGCAGTTCTTC. The gene calls are TRBV12-3 or TRBV12-4 and TRBJ2-1; tentatively, D is TRBD2 (7 bases). With 2 bases removed from V and 6 bases from J, the gap between germline ends came to 14 bases. CDR3 size: 15 residues.

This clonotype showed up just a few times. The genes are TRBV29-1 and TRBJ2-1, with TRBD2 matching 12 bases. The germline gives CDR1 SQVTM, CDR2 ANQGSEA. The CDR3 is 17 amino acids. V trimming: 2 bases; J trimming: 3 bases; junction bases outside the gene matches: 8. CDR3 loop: CSVESTGLAGIYNEQFF. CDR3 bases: TGCAGCGTTGAAAGCACCGGACTAGCGGGGATCTACAATGAGCAGTTCTTC.

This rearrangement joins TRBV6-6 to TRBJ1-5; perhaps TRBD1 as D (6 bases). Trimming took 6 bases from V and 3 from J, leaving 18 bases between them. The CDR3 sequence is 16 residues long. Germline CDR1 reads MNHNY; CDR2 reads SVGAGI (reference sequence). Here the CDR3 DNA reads TGTGCCAGCAGATCTCTGGGGGCGATGACCAATCAGCCCCAGCATTTT. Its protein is CASRSLGAMTNQPQHF.

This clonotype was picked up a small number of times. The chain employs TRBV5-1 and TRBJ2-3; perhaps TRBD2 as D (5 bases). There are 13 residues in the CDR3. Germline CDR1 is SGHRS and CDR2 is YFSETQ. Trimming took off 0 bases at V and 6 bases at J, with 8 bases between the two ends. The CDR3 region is CASSLERADTQYF. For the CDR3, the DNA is TGCGCCAGCAGCTTGGAGAGGGCGGATACGCAGTATTTT.

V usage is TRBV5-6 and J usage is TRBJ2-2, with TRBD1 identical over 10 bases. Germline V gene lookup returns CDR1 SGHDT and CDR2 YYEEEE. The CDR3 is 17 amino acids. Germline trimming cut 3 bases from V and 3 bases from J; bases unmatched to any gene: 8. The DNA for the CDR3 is TGTGCCAGCAGCTCTCTAATCGGGACAGGGGACACCGGGGAGCTGTTTTTT. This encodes CASSSLIGTGDTGELFF. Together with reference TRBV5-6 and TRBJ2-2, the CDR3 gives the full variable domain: DAGVTQSPTHLIKTRGQQVTLRCSPKSGHDTVSWYQQALGQGPQFIFQYYEEEERQRGNFPDRFSGHQFPNYSSELNVNALLLGDSALYLCASSSLIGTGDTGELFFGEGSRLTVL.

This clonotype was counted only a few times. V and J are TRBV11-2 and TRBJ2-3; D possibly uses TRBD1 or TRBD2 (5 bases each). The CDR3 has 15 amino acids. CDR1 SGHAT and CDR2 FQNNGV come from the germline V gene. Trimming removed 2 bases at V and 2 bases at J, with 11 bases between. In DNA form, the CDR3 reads TGTGCCAGCAGCTTATGGTTGGGGGACACAGATACGCAGTATTTT. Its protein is CASSLWLGDTDTQYF.

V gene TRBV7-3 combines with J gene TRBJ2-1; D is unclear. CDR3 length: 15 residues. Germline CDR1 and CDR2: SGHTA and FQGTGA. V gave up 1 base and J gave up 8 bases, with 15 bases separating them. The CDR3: CASSLRAVGGYEQFF. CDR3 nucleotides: TGTGCCAGCAGCTTAAGGGCGGTGGGTGGGTATGAGCAGTTCTTC.

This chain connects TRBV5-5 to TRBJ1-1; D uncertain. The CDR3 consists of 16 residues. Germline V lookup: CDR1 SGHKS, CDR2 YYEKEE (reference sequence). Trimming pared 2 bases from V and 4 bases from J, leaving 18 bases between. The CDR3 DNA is TGTGCCAGCAGCTTTTTTTCGCCGGGTGTGGCCACTGAAGCTTTCTTT. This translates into CASSFFSPGVATEAFF.

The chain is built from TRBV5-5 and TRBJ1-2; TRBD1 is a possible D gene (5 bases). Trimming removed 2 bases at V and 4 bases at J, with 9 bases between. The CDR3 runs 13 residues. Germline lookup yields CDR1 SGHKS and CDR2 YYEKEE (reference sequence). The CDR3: CASSFRGSYGYTF. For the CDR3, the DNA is TGTGCCAGCAGCTTTAGGGGTTCCTATGGCTACACCTTC.

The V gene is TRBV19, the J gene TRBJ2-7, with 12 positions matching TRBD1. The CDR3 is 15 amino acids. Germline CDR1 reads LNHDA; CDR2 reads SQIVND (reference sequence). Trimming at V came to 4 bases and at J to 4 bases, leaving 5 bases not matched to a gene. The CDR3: CASSNRDRGRYEQYF. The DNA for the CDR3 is TGTGCCAGTAGTAACCGGGACAGGGGGCGGTACGAGCAGTACTTC. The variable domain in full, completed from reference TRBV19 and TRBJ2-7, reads DGGITQSPKYLFRKEGQNVTLSCEQNLNHDAMYWYRQDPGQGLRLIYYSQIVNDFQKGDIAEGYSVSREKKESFPLTVTSAQKNPTAFYLCASSNRDRGRYEQYFGPGTRLTVT.

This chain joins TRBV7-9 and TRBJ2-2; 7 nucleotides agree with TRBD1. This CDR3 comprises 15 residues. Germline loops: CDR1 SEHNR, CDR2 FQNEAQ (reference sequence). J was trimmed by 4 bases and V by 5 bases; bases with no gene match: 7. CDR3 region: CASSGRQGGTGELFF. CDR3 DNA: TGTGCCAGCAGCGGCAGACAGGGTGGCACCGGGGAGCTGTTTTTT.

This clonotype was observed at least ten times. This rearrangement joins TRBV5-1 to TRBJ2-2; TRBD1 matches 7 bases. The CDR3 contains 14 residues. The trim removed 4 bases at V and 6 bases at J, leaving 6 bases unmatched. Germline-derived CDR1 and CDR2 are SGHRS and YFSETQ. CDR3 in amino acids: CASSDTGVAGELFF. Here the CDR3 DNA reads TGCGCCAGCAGCGACACAGGGGTGGCCGGGGAGCTGTTTTTT.

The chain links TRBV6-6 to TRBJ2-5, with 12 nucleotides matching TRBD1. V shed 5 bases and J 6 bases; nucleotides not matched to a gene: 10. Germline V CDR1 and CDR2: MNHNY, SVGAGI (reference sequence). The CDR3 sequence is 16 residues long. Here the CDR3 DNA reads TGTGCCAGCAGTGAGCGGGGGACAGGGGGCGCGAAGACCCAGTACTTC. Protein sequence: CASSERGTGGAKTQYF.

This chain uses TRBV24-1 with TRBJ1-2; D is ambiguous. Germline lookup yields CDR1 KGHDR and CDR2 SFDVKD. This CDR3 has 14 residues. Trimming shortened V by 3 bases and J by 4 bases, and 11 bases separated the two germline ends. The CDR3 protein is CATSDQGSGYGYTF. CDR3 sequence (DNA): TGTGCCACCAGTGATCAAGGTTCCGGCTATGGCTACACCTTC.

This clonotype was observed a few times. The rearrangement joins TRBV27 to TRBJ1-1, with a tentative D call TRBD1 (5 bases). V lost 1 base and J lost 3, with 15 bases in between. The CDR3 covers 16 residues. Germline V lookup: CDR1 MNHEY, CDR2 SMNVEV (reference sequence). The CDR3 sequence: CASSLYPQGLDTEAFF. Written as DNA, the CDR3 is TGTGCCAGCAGTTTATATCCCCAGGGCCTGGACACTGAAGCTTTCTTT.

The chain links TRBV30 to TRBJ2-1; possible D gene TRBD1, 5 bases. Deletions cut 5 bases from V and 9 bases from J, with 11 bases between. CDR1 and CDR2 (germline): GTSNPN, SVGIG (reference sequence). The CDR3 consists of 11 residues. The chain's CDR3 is CAWGRGAEQFF. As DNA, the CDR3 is TGTGCCTGGGGGCGTGGGGCTGAGCAGTTCTTC.

CDR3 sequence (DNA): TGTGCCAGCCTTCCGGGCCCTGGGGGCGAGCAGTACTTC. This encodes CASLPGPGGEQYF. The rearrangement links TRBV6-1 to TRBJ2-7; D may match TRBD1 or TRBD2 (5 bases each). V lost 8 bases and J lost 6, with 17 bases in between. The V gene's germline CDR1 is MNHNS and CDR2 SASEGT. The CDR3 runs 13 residues.

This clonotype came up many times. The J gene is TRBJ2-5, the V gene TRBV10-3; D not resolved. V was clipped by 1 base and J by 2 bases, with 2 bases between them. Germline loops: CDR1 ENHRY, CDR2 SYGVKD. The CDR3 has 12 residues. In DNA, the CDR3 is TGTGCCATCAGTGAGTTACAAGAGACCCAGTACTTC. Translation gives CAISELQETQYF.

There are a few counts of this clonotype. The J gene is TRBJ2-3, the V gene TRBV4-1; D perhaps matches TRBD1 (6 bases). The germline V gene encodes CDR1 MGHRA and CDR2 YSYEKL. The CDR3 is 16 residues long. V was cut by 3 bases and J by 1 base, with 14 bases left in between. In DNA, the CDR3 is TGCGCCAGCAGCCATCCACAGGGAATGGGCACAGATACGCAGTATTTT. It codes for CASSHPQGMGTDTQYF.

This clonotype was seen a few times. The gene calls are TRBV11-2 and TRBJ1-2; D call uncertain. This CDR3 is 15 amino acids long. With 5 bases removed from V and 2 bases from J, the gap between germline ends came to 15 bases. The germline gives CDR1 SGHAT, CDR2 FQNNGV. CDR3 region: CASSPRYGRNYGYTF. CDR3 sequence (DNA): TGTGCCAGCAGCCCTCGGTACGGCCGAAACTATGGCTACACCTTC.

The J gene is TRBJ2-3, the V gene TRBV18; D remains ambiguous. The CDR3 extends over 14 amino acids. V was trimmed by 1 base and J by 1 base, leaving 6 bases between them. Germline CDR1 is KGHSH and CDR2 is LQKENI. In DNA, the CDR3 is TGTGCCAGCTCACCACGGACCGGCACAGATACGCAGTATTTT. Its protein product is CASSPRTGTDTQYF. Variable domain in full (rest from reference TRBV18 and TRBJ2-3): NAGVMQNPRHLVRRRGQEARLRCSPMKGHSHVYWYRQLPEEGLKFMVYLQKENIIDESGMPKERFSAEFPKEGPSILRIQQVVRGDSAAYFCASSPRTGTDTQYFGPGTRLTVL.

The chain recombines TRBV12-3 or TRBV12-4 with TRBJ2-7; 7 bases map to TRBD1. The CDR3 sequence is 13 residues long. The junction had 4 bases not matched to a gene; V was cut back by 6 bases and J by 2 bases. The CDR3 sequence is CASSTGVPYEQYF. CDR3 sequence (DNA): TGTGCCAGCAGCACAGGGGTACCCTACGAGCAGTACTTC.

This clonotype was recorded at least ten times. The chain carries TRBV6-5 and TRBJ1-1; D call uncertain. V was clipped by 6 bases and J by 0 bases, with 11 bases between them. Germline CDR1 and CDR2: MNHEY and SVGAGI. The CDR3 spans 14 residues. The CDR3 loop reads CASRRGTVNTEAFF. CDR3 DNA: TGTGCCAGCAGGAGAGGTACAGTGAACACTGAAGCTTTCTTT.

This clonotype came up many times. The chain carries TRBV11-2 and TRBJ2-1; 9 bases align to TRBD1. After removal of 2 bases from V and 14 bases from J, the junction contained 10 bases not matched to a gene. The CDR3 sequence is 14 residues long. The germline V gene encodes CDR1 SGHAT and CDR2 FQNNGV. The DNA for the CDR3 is TGTGCCAGCAGCTTACTTCAGGGGACAGGGTGGGAGTTCTTC. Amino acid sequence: CASSLLQGTGWEFF.

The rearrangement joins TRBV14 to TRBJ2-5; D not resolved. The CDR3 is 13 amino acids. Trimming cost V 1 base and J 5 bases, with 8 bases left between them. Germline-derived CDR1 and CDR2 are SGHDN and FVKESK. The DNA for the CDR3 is TGTGCCAGCAGCCAAGCAGGCCGGGAGACCCAGTACTTC. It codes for CASSQAGRETQYF.

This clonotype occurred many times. In nucleotides, the CDR3 is TGCAGTGCCTACGACTCGAACCAGTACTTC. Amino acids: CSAYDSNQYF. J is TRBJ2-5 and V is TRBV20-1; D unresolved. Germline-derived CDR1 and CDR2 are DFQATT and SNEGSKA (reference sequence). The CDR3 sequence is 10 residues long. V was clipped by 6 bases and J by 10 bases, with 12 bases between them.

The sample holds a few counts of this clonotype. This chain's CDR3 is CASSQRDSGMGEKLFF. The CDR3, as DNA: TGTGCCAGCAGCCAACGGGACTCCGGGATGGGCGAAAAACTGTTTTTT. This chain connects TRBV3-1 to TRBJ1-4; D is perhaps TRBD1 (5 bases). Trimming took off 2 bases at V and 8 bases at J, with 18 bases between the two ends. The CDR3 totals 16 residues. Germline V gene lookup returns CDR1 LGHDT and CDR2 YNNKEL (reference sequence). The whole variable domain, filled in from reference TRBV3-1 and TRBJ1-4, reads DTAVSQTPKYLVTQMGNDKSIKCEQNLGHDTMYWYKQDSKKFLKIMFSYNNKELIINETVPNRFSPKSPDKAHLNLHINSLELGDSAVYFCASSQRDSGMGEKLFFGSGTQLSVL.